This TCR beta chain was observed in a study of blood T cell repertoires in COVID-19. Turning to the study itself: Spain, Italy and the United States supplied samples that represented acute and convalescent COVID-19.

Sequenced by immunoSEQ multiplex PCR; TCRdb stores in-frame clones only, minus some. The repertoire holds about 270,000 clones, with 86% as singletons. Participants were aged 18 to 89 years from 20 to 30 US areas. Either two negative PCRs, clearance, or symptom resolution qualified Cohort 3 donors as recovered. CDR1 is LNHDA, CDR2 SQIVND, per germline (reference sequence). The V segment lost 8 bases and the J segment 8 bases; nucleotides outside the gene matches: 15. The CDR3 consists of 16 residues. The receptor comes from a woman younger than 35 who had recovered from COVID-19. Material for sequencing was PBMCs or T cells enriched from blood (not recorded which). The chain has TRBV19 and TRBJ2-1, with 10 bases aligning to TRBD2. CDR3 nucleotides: TGTGCCAGTGGGAGAGCGGGGGGGCCGTTATTGGATGAGCAGTTCTTC. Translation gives CASGRAGGPLLDEQFF.